This T cell receptor beta chain was captured by sequencing in a study of human T cells and chemical hapten exposure. Study information: Patch tests applied 0.01% DPC to the upper back and were scored after 6 days.

The study's findings and limits: TCRs at a frequency above 1 in 1000 stayed unchanged with DPC sensitization.

Unique molecular identifiers were attached to individual cDNA molecules during library preparation. TCRdb re-derived calls from the RACE reads in MiXCR, one entry per CDR3 protein. The sample includes around 350,000 distinct CDR3 sequences, around 5.5% of them seen just once. V trimming: 5 bases; J trimming: 4 bases; junction bases outside the gene matches: 3. Looked up from germline, CDR1 is DFQATT and CDR2 is SNEGSKA (reference sequence). This CDR3 is built from 13 residues. Ten or more counts support this clonotype. Its antigen remains unknown. Time point noted: pre-sensitization, week 0. The treatment: therapeutic diphenylcyclopropenone sensitization with weekly scalp DPC. Non-pregnant alopecia patients aged 18 to 70, suitable for DPC therapy.

The receptor was derived from a woman between 18 and 30 years old with alopecia areata. Some clones in this sample may be carry-over from other donors' samples. This rearrangement joins TRBV20-1 to TRBJ2-3, with 10 bases matching TRBD2. The sample in question was whole blood, obtained in connection with sensitization to the hapten diphenylcyclopropenone (DPC). CDR3 nucleotide sequence: TGCAGTGCTCTGGGGACTAGCGCAGATACGCAGTATTTT. Translation gives CSALGTSADTQYF.